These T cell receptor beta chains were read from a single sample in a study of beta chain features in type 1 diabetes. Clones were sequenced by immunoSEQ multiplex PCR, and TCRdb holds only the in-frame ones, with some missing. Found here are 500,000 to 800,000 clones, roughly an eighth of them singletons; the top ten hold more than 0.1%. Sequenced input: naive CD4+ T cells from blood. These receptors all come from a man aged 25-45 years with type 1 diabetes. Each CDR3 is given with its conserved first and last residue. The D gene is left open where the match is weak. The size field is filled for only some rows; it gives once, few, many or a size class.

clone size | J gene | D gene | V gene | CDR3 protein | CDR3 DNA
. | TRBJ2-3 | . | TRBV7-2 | CASSVDRSSTDTQYF | TGTGCCAGCAGCGTGGACAGATCTAGCACAGATACGCAGTATTTT
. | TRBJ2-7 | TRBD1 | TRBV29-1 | CSVHTGGDSFRSDEQYF | TGCAGCGTTCACACAGGGGGCGACAGTTTTCGATCCGACGAGCAGTACTTC
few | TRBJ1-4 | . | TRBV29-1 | CSVEDEKLFF | TGCAGCGTTGAAGACGAAAAACTGTTTTTT
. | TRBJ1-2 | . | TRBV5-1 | CASSYDGAIGYTF | TGCGCCAGCAGCTACGACGGGGCTATTGGCTACACCTTC
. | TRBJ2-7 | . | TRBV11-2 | CASSLDEGYEQYF | TGTGCCAGCAGCTTAGACGAAGGGTACGAGCAGTACTTC
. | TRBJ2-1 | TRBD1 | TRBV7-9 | CASSLGTGANEQFF | TGTGCCAGCAGCTTAGGGACAGGGGCCAATGAGCAGTTCTTC
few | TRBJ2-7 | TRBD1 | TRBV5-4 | CASSAGPTGDGWDEQYF | TGTGCCAGCAGCGCCGGACCGACAGGGGATGGTTGGGACGAGCAGTACTTC
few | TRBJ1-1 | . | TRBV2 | CASSEGENTEAFF | TGTGCCAGCAGTGAAGGAGAGAACACTGAAGCTTTCTTT
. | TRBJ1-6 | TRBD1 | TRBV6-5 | CASSYFQTGGTSPLHF | TGTGCCAGCAGTTACTTTCAAACAGGGGGGACTTCACCCCTCCACTTT
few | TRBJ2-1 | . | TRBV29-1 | CSVEQGKFF | TGCAGCGTTGAGCAGGGGAAGTTCTTC
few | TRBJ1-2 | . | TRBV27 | CASSLNRATGYTF | TGTGCCAGCAGTTTGAACAGGGCGACTGGCTACACCTTC
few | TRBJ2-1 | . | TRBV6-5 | CASSYRGLNEQFF | TGTGCCAGCAGTTACAGGGGGTTGAATGAGCAGTTCTTC
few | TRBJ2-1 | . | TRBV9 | CASSAYGGEQFF | TGTGCCAGCAGCGCTTATGGGGGCGAGCAGTTCTTC
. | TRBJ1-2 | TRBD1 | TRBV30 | CAWTGGEFYGYTF | TGTGCCTGGACAGGGGGCGAGTTCTATGGCTACACCTTC
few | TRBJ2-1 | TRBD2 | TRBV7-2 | CASSQMLAGGHEQFF | TGTGCCAGCAGCCAAATGCTAGCGGGGGGGCATGAGCAGTTCTTC
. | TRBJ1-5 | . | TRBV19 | CASSFTGEAQPQHF | TGTGCCAGTAGTTTCACGGGAGAAGCTCAGCCCCAGCATTTT
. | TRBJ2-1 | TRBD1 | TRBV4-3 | CASSEGDRVNEQFF | TGCGCCAGCAGTGAGGGGGACAGGGTGAATGAGCAGTTCTTC
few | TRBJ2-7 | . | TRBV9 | CASSVEYGRSYEQYF | TGTGCCAGCAGCGTAGAGTACGGACGATCCTACGAGCAGTACTTC
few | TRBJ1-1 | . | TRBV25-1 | CASTSRVGEAFF | TGTGCCAGCACCTCCAGGGTGGGTGAAGCTTTCTTT
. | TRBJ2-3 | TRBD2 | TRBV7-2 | CASSRTLPGTSGATDTQYF | TGTGCCAGCAGCCGGACCCTCCCCGGGACTAGCGGGGCCACAGATACGCAGTATTTT